The rows below give T cell receptor beta chains drawn from one sample of a study of T cell responses to AZD1222 COVID-19 vaccine. Generated by immunoSEQ multiplex PCR, the TCRdb table keeps only in-frame clones and is missing some. In the table there are under 150,000 clones, about 90% of which are singletons. The specimen was peripheral blood, collected 28 days after the second AZD1222 dose. The receptors stem from an adult who received the AZD1222 COVID-19 vaccine. Each CDR3 is given with its conserved first and last residue. The D gene is left open where the match is weak. Size is omitted from some rows. Given values are once, few, many or a class for expanded clones.

j_gene,abundance,v_gene,d_gene,CDR3aa,CDR3nt
TRBJ1-6,.,TRBV2,TRBD1,CASSEGTGTGNSPLHF,TGTGCCAGCAGTGAGGGGACCGGGACAGGCAATTCACCCCTCCACTTT
TRBJ1-6,.,TRBV10-3,.,CAISDALGSSPLHF,TGTGCCATCAGTGATGCCCTGGGGAGTTCACCCCTCCACTTT
TRBJ1-1,.,TRBV27,.,CASSLGAGTEAFF,TGTGCCAGCAGTTTAGGGGCAGGCACTGAAGCTTTCTTT
TRBJ1-6,.,TRBV28,.,CASSLNPGANSPLHF,TGTGCCAGCAGTTTAAACCCAGGGGCTAATTCACCCCTCCACTTT
TRBJ2-2,.,TRBV2,.,CASKGNTGELFF,TGTGCCAGCAAAGGGAACACCGGGGAGCTGTTTTTT
TRBJ2-7,.,TRBV29-1,.,CSVGEFGPYEQYF,TGCAGCGTCGGGGAGTTTGGGCCCTACGAGCAGTACTTC
TRBJ2-3,once,TRBV27,.,CATQGANTDTQYF,TGTGCCACCCAAGGGGCCAACACAGATACGCAGTATTTT
TRBJ1-1,.,TRBV5-1,TRBD1,CASSSGQEVAEAFF,TGCGCCAGCAGCTCGGGACAGGAGGTAGCTGAAGCTTTCTTT
TRBJ1-3,.,TRBV19,TRBD1,CATGTGGIRGSGNTIYF,TGTGCCACCGGGACAGGGGGCATCAGGGGCTCTGGAAACACCATATATTTT
TRBJ1-4,.,TRBV6-1,.,CASSEAGPRGEKLFF,TGTGCCAGCAGTGAAGCGGGCCCCAGAGGAGAAAAACTGTTTTTT
TRBJ1-1,.,TRBV4-3,.,CASSQDLRGWAEAFF,TGCGCCAGCAGCCAAGATCTGAGGGGATGGGCTGAAGCTTTCTTT
TRBJ1-2,few,TRBV11-1,.,CASSLAPLSQYGYTF,TGTGCCAGCAGCTTAGCCCCACTCTCCCAGTACGGCTACACCTTC
TRBJ2-1,.,TRBV12-3/TRBV12-4,.,CASSSRVKEQFF,TGTGCCAGCAGTTCCAGGGTAAAGGAGCAGTTCTTC
TRBJ2-1,few,TRBV5-1,.,CASSSEQDSYNEQFF,TGCGCCAGCAGCTCTGAGCAAGATTCCTACAATGAGCAGTTCTTC
TRBJ2-3,.,TRBV3-1/TRBV3-2,.,CASSRGGTDTQYF,TGTGCCAGCAGCCGGGGTGGTACAGATACGCAGTATTTT
TRBJ2-3,.,TRBV7-9,.,CASSFGGSTDTQYF,TGTGCCAGCAGCTTTGGGGGTAGCACAGATACGCAGTATTTT
TRBJ1-3,.,TRBV18,.,CASSPRGISGNTIYF,TGTGCCAGCTCCCCGCGGGGGATCTCTGGAAACACCATATATTTT
TRBJ1-1,.,TRBV13,TRBD1,CASSAGTGEGTEAFF,TGTGCCAGCAGCGCCGGGACAGGGGAGGGCACTGAAGCTTTCTTT
TRBJ1-1,.,TRBV4-3,.,CASSQSARGFGAFF,TGCGCCAGCAGCCAATCGGCCCGGGGTTTCGGAGCTTTCTTT
TRBJ2-3,.,TRBV7-2,TRBD2,CASSSTSGVTDTQYF,TGTGCCAGCAGCTCCACTAGCGGGGTCACAGATACGCAGTATTTT